This is a list of T cell receptor beta chains from one sample in a study of blood T cells in healthy people across ages. TCRdb used MiXCR to reprocess the 5' RACE reads, holding one entry per CDR3 protein. The sample comprises around 500,000 distinct CDR3 sequences, approximately 26% of which are singletons, and under 4.5% rests with the top ten. The data also belong to a second study, concerning T cells of mothers and their children.

The sample was blood. The receptor set was obtained from a boy aged 2 to 10 in good health. Each CDR3 is given with its conserved first and last residue. D genes are given only for firm matches. Clone size is shown for a subset of rows, as once, few, many or a class of expanded clone.

j_call	v_call	d_call	clone_size	cdr3_aa	cdr3_nt
TRBJ2-3	TRBV7-6	NA	NA	CASSLDYSRTDTQYF	TGTGCCAGCAGCTTAGATTACAGCAGAACAGATACGCAGTATTTT
TRBJ2-7	TRBV6-2/TRBV6-3	NA	many	CASSSGNEQYF	TGTGCCAGCAGCTCCGGAAACGAGCAGTACTTC
TRBJ2-5	TRBV9	TRBD1	NA	CASSVSGGQETQYF	TGTGCCAGCAGCGTATCAGGGGGACAAGAGACCCAGTACTTC
TRBJ2-1	TRBV7-3	NA	NA	CASSLHDEQFF	TGTGCCAGCAGCTTACACGATGAGCAGTTCTTC
TRBJ1-1	TRBV7-9	NA	few	CASSFLNSAEAFF	TGTGCCAGCAGCTTCCTCAACAGCGCTGAAGCTTTCTTT
TRBJ2-1	TRBV2	TRBD2	few	CASGRDTYRFF	TGTGCCAGCGGGAGGGATACTTACCGGTTCTTC
TRBJ1-5	TRBV6-2/TRBV6-3	NA	NA	CASTDGGRPQHF	TGTGCCAGCACGGACGGTGGGCGGCCCCAGCATTTT
TRBJ1-1	TRBV20-1	TRBD1	many	CSAATGTGVEAFF	TGCAGTGCGGCAACCGGGACAGGTGTTGAAGCTTTCTTT
TRBJ2-4	TRBV4-2	NA	NA	CASSQDGAAKNIQYF	TGTGCCAGCAGCCAAGACGGGGCGGCCAAAAACATTCAGTACTTC
TRBJ1-1	TRBV4-3	NA	few	CASSQVRGMNTEAFF	TGCGCCAGCAGCCAAGTTCGAGGGATGAACACTGAAGCTTTCTTT
TRBJ2-1	TRBV20-1	TRBD2	NA	CSASPRGGSENNEQFF	TGCAGTGCTAGCCCTAGGGGCGGGAGTGAGAACAATGAGCAGTTCTTC
TRBJ2-5	TRBV20-1	TRBD2	NA	CSARPPRTSAETQYF	TGCAGTGCTAGACCCCCCCGGACTAGCGCAGAGACCCAGTACTTC
TRBJ2-4	TRBV4-3	TRBD2	NA	CASSQDASGNTKNIQYF	TGCGCCAGCAGCCAAGACGCCAGCGGGAATACCAAAAACATTCAGTACTTC
TRBJ2-3	TRBV5-1	TRBD2	NA	CASSLPSTSGGAGPDTQYF	TGCGCCAGCAGCTTGCCGTCGACTAGCGGGGGTGCGGGACCAGATACGCAGTATTTT
TRBJ2-1	TRBV12-3/TRBV12-4	NA	many	CASSLARRLSYNEQFF	TGTGCCAGCAGTTTAGCGCGTCGTCTCTCCTACAATGAGCAGTTCTTC
TRBJ2-2	TRBV5-1	TRBD2	NA	CASSSGLAGGNTGELFF	TGCGCCAGCAGCTCTGGACTAGCGGGAGGGAACACCGGGGAGCTGTTTTTT
TRBJ2-7	TRBV7-2	NA	NA	CASSFPGAPYEQYF	TGTGCCAGCAGCTTCCCCGGGGCGCCCTACGAGCAGTACTTC
TRBJ1-4	TRBV7-2	NA	once	CASSSRPAGNEKLFF	TGTGCCAGCAGCTCCCGCCCTGCGGGTAATGAAAAACTGTTTTTT
TRBJ1-2	TRBV20-1	NA	few	CSARGVVDPALNYGYTF	TGCAGTGCTAGAGGCGTCGTGGATCCTGCCCTTAACTATGGCTACACCTTC
TRBJ2-5	TRBV20-1	TRBD2	few	CSAGTSGTQETQYF	TGCAGTGCTGGGACTAGCGGGACCCAAGAGACCCAGTACTTC
TRBJ2-7	TRBV5-1	NA	few	CASSPGGPSSEQYF	TGCGCCAGCAGCCCCGGAGGGCCCAGTAGCGAGCAGTACTTC
TRBJ1-2	TRBV28	NA	NA	CASSPSGLRGGYTF	TGTGCCAGCAGTCCTTCAGGGTTAAGAGGGGGCTACACCTTC
TRBJ1-4	TRBV28	NA	few	CASSFDLRANEKLFF	TGTGCCAGCAGTTTCGACCTCCGGGCTAATGAAAAACTGTTTTTT
TRBJ2-7	TRBV18	TRBD1	NA	CASGAGTEYEQYF	TGTGCCAGCGGAGCCGGGACAGAGTACGAGCAGTACTTC
TRBJ2-3	TRBV20-1	TRBD2	few	CSASLFGLAGRADTQYF	TGCAGTGCTAGTCTCTTTGGACTAGCGGGAAGGGCAGATACGCAGTATTTT
TRBJ1-1	TRBV20-1	NA	NA	CSAREGSRDTEAFF	TGCAGTGCTAGGGAAGGGAGTAGGGACACTGAAGCTTTCTTT
TRBJ2-2	TRBV30	TRBD2	NA	CAWRGTSTGELFF	TGTGCCTGGAGGGGGACTAGCACCGGGGAGCTGTTTTTT
TRBJ2-6	TRBV5-1	NA	many	CASSLGGRTGANVLTF	TGCGCCAGCAGCTTGGGAGGGAGGACCGGGGCCAACGTCCTGACTTTC
TRBJ2-7	TRBV6-2/TRBV6-3	NA	NA	CASSHRLDYEQYF	TGTGCCAGCAGCCACAGGTTGGACTACGAGCAGTACTTC